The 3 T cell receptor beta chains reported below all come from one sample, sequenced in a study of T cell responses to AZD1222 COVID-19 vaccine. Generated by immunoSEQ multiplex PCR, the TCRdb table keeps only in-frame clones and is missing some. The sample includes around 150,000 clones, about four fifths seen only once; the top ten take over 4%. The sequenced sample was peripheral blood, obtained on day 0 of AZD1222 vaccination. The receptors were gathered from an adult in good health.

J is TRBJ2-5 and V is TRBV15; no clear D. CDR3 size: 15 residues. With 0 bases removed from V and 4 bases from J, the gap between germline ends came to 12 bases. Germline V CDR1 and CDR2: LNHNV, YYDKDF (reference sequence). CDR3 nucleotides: TGTGCCACCAGCAGAGAAGATCCTTTGGGAGAGACCCAGTACTTC. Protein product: CATSREDPLGETQYF.

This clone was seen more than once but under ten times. The chain's CDR3 is CASSLRPPVGGDEQFF. CDR3 in DNA: TGCGCCAGCAGCTTGCGGCCTCCGGTAGGGGGAGATGAGCAGTTCTTC. The V and J genes are TRBV5-1 and TRBJ2-1, with a weak D call TRBD1 (6 bases). The V end lost 1 base, the J end lost 8 bases, and 19 bases lay between the germline ends. CDR1 SGHRS and CDR2 YFSETQ come from the germline V gene. This CDR3 is 16 amino acids long.

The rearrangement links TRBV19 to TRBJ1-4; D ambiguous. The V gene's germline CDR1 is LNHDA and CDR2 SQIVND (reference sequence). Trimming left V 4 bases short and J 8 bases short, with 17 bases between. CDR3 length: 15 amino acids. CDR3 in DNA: TGTGCCAGTAGTACCCGGACCTTGGTCGGGGAAAAACTGTTTTTT. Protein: CASSTRTLVGEKLFF.